The clone carrying this TCR beta chain was counted a few times. Researchers took RNA transcripts and amplified TCR beta CDR3 regions from them. HTBI-primed RT-PCR formed the first round, and a multiplex PCR formed the second. TCRdb called the multiplex PCR reads again in MiXCR, with one record for every CDR3 protein. The repertoire consists of about 740,000 distinct CDR3 sequences, with approximately 40% occurring once and the leading ten covering 44%. Trimming stripped 5 bases from V and 7 bases from J, with 15 bases between. Germline V gene data show CDR1 as DFQATT and CDR2 as SNEGSKA (reference sequence). CDR3 size: 13 residues. The data belong to a study of Graves' ophthalmopathy and Graves' hyperthyroidism. Lactation, pregnancy, uncontrolled infections and other autoimmune diseases were all grounds for excluding patients.

This sequence was found in an adult man with Graves' ophthalmopathy. The gene calls are TRBV20-1 and TRBJ1-5; D is uncertain. The sequenced material came from peripheral blood. The CDR3 bases are TGCAGTGCTCGGAGGGCCCCAAGCCAGCCCCAGCATTTT. It encodes CSARRAPSQPQHF.